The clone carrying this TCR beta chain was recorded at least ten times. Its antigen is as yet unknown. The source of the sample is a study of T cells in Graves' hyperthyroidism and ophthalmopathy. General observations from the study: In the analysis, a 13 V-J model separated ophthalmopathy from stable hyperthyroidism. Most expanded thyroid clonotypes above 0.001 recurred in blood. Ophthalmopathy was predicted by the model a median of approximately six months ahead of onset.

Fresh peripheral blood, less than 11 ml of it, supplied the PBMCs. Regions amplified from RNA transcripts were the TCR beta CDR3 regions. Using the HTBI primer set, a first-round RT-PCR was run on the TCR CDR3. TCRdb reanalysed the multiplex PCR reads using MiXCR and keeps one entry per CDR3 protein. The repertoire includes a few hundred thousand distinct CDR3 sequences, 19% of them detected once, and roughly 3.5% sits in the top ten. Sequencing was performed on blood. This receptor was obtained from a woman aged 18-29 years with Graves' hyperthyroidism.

The CDR3 here is CASSYAGLAGEQETQYF. The CDR3 DNA sequence: TGTGCCAGCAGTTACGCCGGACTAGCGGGGGAACAAGAGACCCAGTACTTC. The chain employs TRBV6-5 and TRBJ2-5; 13 bases map to TRBD2. The CDR3 is made up of 17 amino acids. Germline V lookup: CDR1 MNHEY, CDR2 SVGAGI. The ends lost 2 bases at V and 2 bases at J; junction bases unmatched: 5.